This T cell receptor (beta chain) was sequenced in a study of blood T cells in healthy people across ages. A few counts support this clonotype. Its antigen is undetermined. Using a J-beta primer mix together with a sample-barcoded 5' primer, a second PCR was run for roughly 6 to 11 cycles. One entry per CDR3 protein results from TCRdb running MiXCR on the 5' RACE reads. The table has 1.5 million to 2 million distinct CDR3 sequences, 28% seen once. The CDR3 totals 15 residues. The trim removed 5 bases at V and 6 bases at J, leaving 12 bases unmatched. CDR1 SGHTA and CDR2 FQGNSA come from the germline V gene. Findings of the study overall: With age, beta diversity per million T cells declined roughly linearly, significantly by about 37.

Total RNA extracted from each sample amounted to at least 6 micrograms. The sequence was collected from a woman between 25 and 40 years old in good health. Material: blood. This chain joins TRBV7-2 and TRBJ1-2; 7 nucleotides align to TRBD1. The DNA for the CDR3 is TGTGCCAGCAGCACCCCACCTACAGGGGTAGATGGCTACACCTTC. It translates to CASSTPPTGVDGYTF.